This passage covers 7 T cell receptor beta chains from one sample sequenced in a study of vaccination and CD4 T cells after COVID-19. Treatment noted: 10-day PBMC culture with coronavirus spike peptide pools or control peptides (ViraFEST assay). For these TCRs, the target antigens are not known. The Oncomine TCR Beta short-read assay sequenced DNA from cultured CD4+ T cells. TCRdb redid the calling of the PCR reads with MiXCR, one entry per CDR3 protein. The sample consists of 19,000 or so distinct CDR3 sequences, over 30% of them appearing once. Sequenced: CD4+ T cells from blood, cultured in vitro. All receptors come from a human donor who had recovered from COVID-19.

Only a few counts were recorded for this clonotype. The chain couples TRBV5-4 to TRBJ2-2; 7 bases align to TRBD2. Germline-derived CDR1 and CDR2 are SGHNT and YYREEE (reference sequence). The length of the CDR3 is 14 residues. The junction had 4 bases not matched to a gene; V was cut back by 7 bases and J by 1 base. As DNA, the CDR3 is TGTGCCAGCCGCGGGAGCCTGAACACCGGGGAGCTGTTTTTT. This translates into CASRGSLNTGELFF. Full variable domain (rest looked up from reference TRBV5-4 and TRBJ2-2): ETGVTQSPTHLIKTRGQQVTLRCSSQSGHNTVSWYQQALGQGPQFIFQYYREEENGRGNFPPRFSGLQFPNYSSELNVNALELDDSALYLCASRGSLNTGELFFGEGSRLTVL.

This chain uses TRBV7-2 with TRBJ2-2, with 16 bases fitting TRBD2. Trimming took 5 bases from V and 5 from J; bases not matched to a gene: 8. The CDR3 length is 18 residues. Per the germline V gene, CDR1 is SGHTA and CDR2 is FQGNSA. The CDR3 nucleotides read TGTGCCAGCAGCCTCGGGACTAGCGGGAGGGCCGGGACCGGGGAGCTGTTTTTT. Translation gives CASSLGTSGRAGTGELFF.

The chain is built from TRBV20-1 and TRBJ1-3, with 10 bases matching TRBD1. CDR3 length equals 15 residues. V trimming: 5 bases; J trimming: 1 base; junction bases outside the gene matches: 5. Germline V gene lookup returns CDR1 DFQATT and CDR2 SNEGSKA (reference sequence). DNA for the CDR3: TGCAGTGCTCCGGACAGGGGGGTTTCTGGAAACACCATATATTTT. Translated, it gives CSAPDRGVSGNTIYF.

J is TRBJ1-5 and V is TRBV21-1. TRBV21-1 is termed a pseudogene. CDR3 length: 14 residues. The CDR3 spells CASSNRDGNQPQHF. CDR3 nucleotides: TGTGCCAGCAGCAATCGAGACGGTAATCAGCCCCAGCATTTT.

The rearrangement links TRBV12-3 or TRBV12-4 to TRBJ2-5; 8 positions agree with TRBD1. The trim removed 6 bases at V and 2 bases at J, leaving 8 bases unmatched. The CDR3 has 15 amino acids. The CDR3 spells CASSNGDRLQETQYF. CDR3 DNA sequence: TGTGCCAGCAGCAACGGGGACAGGTTACAAGAGACCCAGTACTTC.

The chain uses TRBV7-9 and TRBJ2-1, with 9 nucleotides matching TRBD1. This CDR3 spans 17 amino acids. Looked up from germline, CDR1 is SEHNR and CDR2 is FQNEAQ (reference sequence). The V and J ends lost 0 bases and 0 bases, in that order; junction bases with no gene match: 3. In DNA, the CDR3 is TGTGCCAGCAGCTTAGCGCTGGGACAGGGCTCCTACAATGAGCAGTTCTTC. The encoded protein is CASSLALGQGSYNEQFF.

The rearrangement links TRBV28 to TRBJ1-1; D is possibly TRBD1 (5 bases). This CDR3 spans 17 amino acids. Germline V gene lookup returns CDR1 MDHEN and CDR2 SYDVKM. Trimming left V 3 bases short and J 1 base short, with 18 bases between. CDR3 DNA: TGTGCCAGCAGTTTCCGCGGCCGGGACGGCAAGAACACTGAAGCTTTCTTT. Translated: CASSFRGRDGKNTEAFF.